Presented here are 30 T cell receptor beta chains from one specimen sequenced in a study of T cells after yellow fever vaccination. TCRdb independently ran MiXCR on the 5' RACE reads; one entry per CDR3 protein. The table shows 450,000 to 550,000 distinct CDR3 sequences, with 15% to 20% occurring only once. The sample in question was PBMCs, obtained 15 days after the yellow fever booster vaccination. These receptor sequences come from a man aged 25 to 40 who received the YFV17D yellow fever vaccine.

The genes are TRBV4-2 and TRBJ2-1; either TRBD1 or TRBD2 may fit D (5 bases each). The ends were cut back, 3 bases at V and 9 bases at J, with 21 bases in the middle. CDR1 and CDR2 from the germline V gene are LGHNA and YNFKEQ. The CDR3 sequence is 16 residues long. CDR3 DNA: TGTGCCAGCAGCCACGGACAAAGGCCTGCTGGGGGTGAGCAGTTCTTC. Residues: CASSHGQRPAGGEQFF.

The gene calls are TRBV20-1 and TRBJ2-5; D is uncertain. The CDR3 is 10 residues long. CDR1 and CDR2 from the germline V gene are DFQATT and SNEGSKA (reference sequence). V dropped 8 bases and J dropped 3 bases, with 7 bases sitting between them. The CDR3 region has the DNA TGCAGTTGTCTAGAAGAGACCCAGTACTTC. Protein: CSCLEETQYF.

This chain connects TRBV18 to TRBJ1-4, with TRBD1 as a possible D gene (5 bases). Trimming took 3 bases from V and 8 from J, leaving 13 bases between them. Per germline, CDR1 KGHSH and CDR2 LQKENI. The CDR3 spans 14 residues. This chain's CDR3 is CASSPSRDGEKLFF. The CDR3 DNA is TGTGCCAGCTCACCCTCCAGGGATGGCGAAAAACTGTTTTTT. The full variable domain, completed using reference TRBV18 and TRBJ1-4, is NAGVMQNPRHLVRRRGQEARLRCSPMKGHSHVYWYRQLPEEGLKFMVYLQKENIIDESGMPKERFSAEFPKEGPSILRIQQVVRGDSAAYFCASSPSRDGEKLFFGSGTQLSVL.

This clonotype showed up just a few times. The chain combines TRBV2 with TRBJ1-4; no clear D gene. V lost 6 bases to trimming and J lost 7 bases, with 18 bases between them. CDR3 size: 15 residues. The germline CDR1 and CDR2 sequences are SNHLY and FYNNEI. DNA for the CDR3: TGTGCCAGCAGCGAGCCTCGAGGGTTGAGTGAAAAACTGTTTTTT. Protein sequence: CASSEPRGLSEKLFF.

The chain joins TRBV4-3 to TRBJ2-7; D not certain. The V and J ends lost 0 bases and 5 bases respectively, with 8 bases between them. The CDR3 spans 13 residues. The germline V gene has CDR1 LGHNA and CDR2 YSLEER. Here the CDR3 DNA reads TGCGCCAGCAGCCAAGATTTGAGGAACGAGCAGTACTTC. Translated: CASSQDLRNEQYF.

Only a few counts were recorded for this clonotype. The chain is built from TRBV5-6 and TRBJ2-7; 9 bases align to TRBD2. Per germline, CDR1 SGHDT and CDR2 YYEEEE. J lost 4 bases, V lost 5 bases, and 13 bases had no gene match. CDR3 length: 16 residues. CDR3 in amino acids: CASSPEGASGMYEQYF. In DNA form, the CDR3 reads TGTGCCAGCAGTCCAGAAGGGGCTAGCGGGATGTACGAGCAGTACTTC.

A few counts support this clonotype. The chain carries TRBV7-9 and TRBJ1-6; no firm D call. V was trimmed by 5 bases and J by 3 bases, leaving 8 bases between them. CDR1 SEHNR and CDR2 FQNEAQ come from the germline V gene (reference sequence). The CDR3 covers 14 residues. CDR3 loop: CASSDRDYNSPLHF. In nucleotides, the CDR3 is TGTGCCAGCAGCGACCGGGACTATAATTCACCCCTCCACTTT.

This clonotype was seen a few times. This sequence joins TRBV12-3 or TRBV12-4 and TRBJ2-1, with 11 bases fitting TRBD2. This CDR3 region has 20 residues. The ends lost 4 bases at V and 3 bases at J; junction bases unmatched: 17. In DNA form, the CDR3 reads TGTGCCAGCAGTTCACGCCCCCTGATGACTAGCGGGAATGACTACAATGAGCAGTTCTTC. This sequence encodes CASSSRPLMTSGNDYNEQFF.

This clonotype was seen more than once but under ten times. V usage is TRBV12-3 or TRBV12-4 and J usage is TRBJ2-7; D unclear. The CDR3 sequence is 12 residues long. V was clipped by 3 bases and J by 3 bases, with 6 bases between them. The CDR3 here is CASSLSHYEQYF. As DNA, the CDR3 is TGTGCCAGCAGTTTGTCGCACTACGAGCAGTACTTC.

The V gene is TRBV7-9, the J gene TRBJ2-7; TRBD1 is a possible D gene (8 bases). The CDR3 spans 15 residues. V lost 5 bases and J lost 2, with 16 bases in between. The germline gives CDR1 SEHNR, CDR2 FQNEAQ (reference sequence). The CDR3, as DNA: TGTGCCAGCAGCAGAGGACAGGGAGGGACCTACGAGCAGTACTTC. Translated, it gives CASSRGQGGTYEQYF.

This chain joins TRBV5-1 and TRBJ2-7; a possible D gene is TRBD1 (6 bases). Germline V gene lookup returns CDR1 SGHRS and CDR2 YFSETQ. Between the trimmed V and J ends, which lost 4 bases and 3 bases, there was a span of 11 bases. The CDR3 extends over 13 amino acids. Written as DNA, the CDR3 is TGCGCCAGCAGCCCGACAGGAGGCTACGAGCAGTACTTC. It encodes CASSPTGGYEQYF.

This clonotype has more than one count but fewer than ten. The chain employs TRBV20-1 and TRBJ2-3, with a weak D call TRBD2 (5 bases). V was shortened by 0 bases and J by 0 bases, with 7 bases between the two germline ends. Germline V gives CDR1 DFQATT, CDR2 SNEGSKA (reference sequence). The CDR3 spans 14 residues. CDR3 nucleotide sequence: TGCAGTGCTAGAGATGGAGGTAGCACAGATACGCAGTATTTT. It specifies CSARDGGSTDTQYF.

V gene TRBV7-9 combines with J gene TRBJ2-7, with 7 bases that match TRBD1. CDR1 and CDR2 from the germline V gene are SEHNR and FQNEAQ (reference sequence). J gave up 2 bases and V 3 bases, and 4 bases lay outside the gene matches. The CDR3 has 14 amino acids. The CDR3 DNA reads TGTGCCAGCAGCTTCGACAGGGTGACCTACGAGCAGTACTTC. This codes for CASSFDRVTYEQYF.

The chain is built from TRBV27 and TRBJ2-7; 8 nucleotides align to TRBD2. J gave up 1 base and V 5 bases, and 10 bases lay outside the gene matches. The CDR3 contains 16 residues. CDR1 is MNHEY, CDR2 SMNVEV, per germline (reference sequence). In DNA form, the CDR3 reads TGTGCCAGCAGTCCCCTCGCCAGCGGGAGTTCCTACGAGCAGTACTTC. This translates into CASSPLASGSSYEQYF.

This clonotype occurred a few times. The chain combines TRBV3-1 with TRBJ2-2, with TRBD1 matching 7 bases. Germline V gene sequence: CDR1 LGHDT, CDR2 YNNKEL (reference sequence). V lost 0 bases, J lost 6 bases, and 4 bases stayed unmatched. The CDR3 spans 15 residues. CDR3 residues: CASSQEGGGSGELFF. CDR3 DNA sequence: TGTGCCAGCAGCCAAGAAGGGGGCGGGTCCGGGGAGCTGTTTTTT.

The chain couples TRBV25-1 to TRBJ2-6; 9 nucleotides align to TRBD2. The V and J ends lost 4 bases and 0 bases, in that order; junction bases with no gene match: 7. Looked up from germline, CDR1 is MGHDK and CDR2 is SYGVNS. This CDR3 has 18 amino acids. The CDR3 nucleotides read TGTGCCAGCAGTGTAAATAGCGGGAGTAACTCTGGGGCCAACGTCCTGACTTTC. Its protein is CASSVNSGSNSGANVLTF.

This clonotype came up a few times. The rearrangement uses TRBV4-2 and TRBJ1-5; D remains ambiguous. Germline loops: CDR1 LGHNA, CDR2 YNFKEQ. The CDR3 spans 13 residues. V was clipped by 0 bases and J by 7 bases, with 7 bases between them. CDR3 sequence (DNA): TGTGCCAGCAGCCAAGAAAGGCCCCAGCCCCAGCATTTT. This codes for CASSQERPQPQHF.

This clonotype has ten or more counts. V gene TRBV25-1 combines with J gene TRBJ2-7, with 9 bases fitting TRBD1. CDR3 size: 13 residues. Unmatched junction bases numbered 0, after V lost 6 bases and J lost 0 bases. Germline CDR1 is MGHDK and CDR2 is SYGVNS. For the CDR3, the DNA is TGTGCCAGCAGGACAGGGGGCTCCTACGAGCAGTACTTC. Encoded protein: CASRTGGSYEQYF.

The chain links TRBV7-2 to TRBJ2-3; no definite D call. The germline CDR1 and CDR2 sequences are SGHTA and FQGNSA. The CDR3 length is 14 residues. Trimming pared 1 base from V and 6 bases from J, leaving 11 bases between. The CDR3 DNA is TGTGCCAGCAGCTTAGTGGACGCCGCGGATACGCAGTATTTT. Protein: CASSLVDAADTQYF.

The V call is TRBV7-9, the J call TRBJ2-7; D might be TRBD2 (6 bases). The CDR3 covers 17 residues. Germline V gene sequence: CDR1 SEHNR, CDR2 FQNEAQ (reference sequence). Trimming took 4 bases from V and 3 from J, leaving 22 bases between them. In DNA, the CDR3 is TGTGCCAGCAGCTCGGCTACCGTTGGGAGGTTCCTCTACGAGCAGTACTTC. The encoded protein is CASSSATVGRFLYEQYF.

This clonotype has only a few counts. The gene calls are TRBV29-1 and TRBJ2-5, with TRBD2 matching over 11 bases. The germline V gene has CDR1 SQVTM and CDR2 ANQGSEA. V lost 6 bases, J lost 4 bases, and 1 base stayed unmatched. CDR3 length equals 12 residues. The CDR3 DNA sequence: TGCAGCGTGACTAGCGGGATAGAGACCCAGTACTTC. Its protein is CSVTSGIETQYF.

This clonotype was counted a few times. This chain uses TRBV20-1 with TRBJ2-3; D could derive from TRBD1 or TRBD2 (5 bases each). This CDR3 has 13 amino acids. Trimming pared 7 bases from V and 6 bases from J, leaving 17 bases between. CDR1 is DFQATT and CDR2 is SNEGSKA in the germline V gene (reference sequence). The CDR3: CSGGRGELDTQYF. The CDR3 nucleotides are TGCAGTGGTGGGAGAGGGGAGTTGGATACGCAGTATTTT.

This clonotype was counted only a few times. This sequence joins TRBV5-1 and TRBJ2-7, with 8 nucleotides matching TRBD2. The CDR3 has 16 residues. Per germline, CDR1 SGHRS and CDR2 YFSETQ. J lost 6 bases, V lost 0 bases, and 11 bases had no gene match. CDR3 amino acids: CASSLELAVTEGEQYF. DNA of the CDR3: TGCGCCAGCAGCTTGGAACTAGCGGTGACGGAGGGCGAGCAGTACTTC.

The chain recombines TRBV20-1 with TRBJ2-7; tentatively, D is TRBD1 (6 bases). The CDR3 loop spans 13 amino acids. V dropped 7 bases and J dropped 0 bases, with 13 bases sitting between them. Germline CDR1 and CDR2: DFQATT and SNEGSKA (reference sequence). The chain's CDR3 is CSGVPGASYEQYF. The CDR3 region has the DNA TGCAGTGGGGTCCCAGGGGCCTCCTACGAGCAGTACTTC.

The chain uses TRBV5-4 and TRBJ1-6; D is unresolved. Germline V gene lookup returns CDR1 SGHNT and CDR2 YYREEE (reference sequence). This CDR3 has 12 residues. V lost 4 bases, J lost 7 bases, and 6 bases lay in between. Here the CDR3 reads CASSVQNSPLHF. CDR3 nucleotide sequence: TGTGCCAGCAGCGTTCAGAATTCACCCCTCCACTTT. The full variable domain, rest sourced from reference TRBV5-4 and TRBJ1-6, is ETGVTQSPTHLIKTRGQQVTLRCSSQSGHNTVSWYQQALGQGPQFIFQYYREEENGRGNFPPRFSGLQFPNYSSELNVNALELDDSALYLCASSVQNSPLHFGNGTRLTVT.

In DNA, the CDR3 is TGTGCCAGCAGCGTAGGAGGGGCCAGCGGGTACGAGCAGTACTTC. Its protein is CASSVGGASGYEQYF. This rearrangement joins TRBV9 to TRBJ2-7; D may be TRBD2 (6 bases). Per germline, CDR1 SGDLS and CDR2 YYNGEE. V lost 0 bases, J lost 4 bases, and 14 bases lay in between. The CDR3 contains 15 residues. Supplemented by reference TRBV9 and TRBJ2-7, the full variable domain reads DSGVTQTPKHLITATGQRVTLRCSPRSGDLSVYWYQQSLDQGLQFLIQYYNGEERAKGNILERFSAQQFPDLHSELNLSSLELGDSALYFCASSVGGASGYEQYFGPGTRLTVT.

This chain uses TRBV7-2 with TRBJ2-2; 10 nucleotides line up with TRBD2. V was clipped by 5 bases and J by 4 bases; unmatched bases: 7. The CDR3 contains 16 residues. CDR1 and CDR2 from the germline V gene are SGHTA and FQGNSA. CDR3 bases: TGTGCCAGCAGCCCGATTTTAGCGGGGGGCACCGGGGAGCTGTTTTTT. This translates into CASSPILAGGTGELFF.

This clonotype was picked up a small number of times. The chain is built from TRBV29-1 and TRBJ1-2; no clear D. Per germline, CDR1 SQVTM and CDR2 ANQGSEA. There are 11 residues in the CDR3. V was cut by 7 bases and J by 4 bases, with 10 bases left in between. DNA of the CDR3: TGCAGCGGGATCAACAGCTATGGCTACACCTTC. Protein: CSGINSYGYTF.

The gene calls are TRBV7-2 and TRBJ1-3; D may be TRBD1 (5 bases). The V and J ends lost 5 bases and 2 bases respectively, with 16 bases between them. Germline V gene data show CDR1 as SGHTA and CDR2 as FQGNSA. The length of the CDR3 is 16 residues. The CDR3 region has the DNA TGTGCCAGCAGCGCGGGTGGGGGGTTAACTGGAAACACCATATATTTT. Amino acid sequence: CASSAGGGLTGNTIYF.

The rearrangement joins TRBV30 to TRBJ2-7; weak D call: TRBD2 (6 bases). CDR3 length: 12 amino acids. Germline values: CDR1 GTSNPN, CDR2 SVGIG (reference sequence). The V end was cut by 4 bases, the J end by 6 bases, with 13 bases between. The CDR3 DNA sequence: TGTGCCTGGACCCCGACTAGTTGCGAGCAGTACTTC. Translation: CAWTPTSCEQYF.